This is a list of T cell receptor beta chains from one sample in a study of molecular identifiers for immune sequencing clone quantification. TCRdb re-called the PCR reads with MiXCR, one entry per CDR3 protein. Found here are about 500,000 distinct CDR3 sequences, about a fifth of them singletons; the top ten hold about 0.84%. The sample consisted of naive CD8+ T cells from blood, with Jurkat cell RNA spiked in. The receptors come from a human donor in good health. Some libraries in this study had Jurkat cell RNA spiked in. CDR3s include the opening cysteine and the closing phenylalanine or tryptophan. Fields, in order: J gene, clone size, V gene, D gene, CDR3 DNA, CDR3 protein. A D gene is named only where the DNA matches it firmly. Expanded clones are given a class, and other clones once, few, many or no size at all.

>TRBJ1-1|.|TRBV7-2|.
TGTGCCAGCAGCTGGCTGGGCACTGAAGCTTTCTTT
CASSWLGTEAFF
>TRBJ1-1|many|TRBV7-9|TRBD1
TGTGCCAGCAGCTTCTCGACAGGGGAACCGAGTGTGCCTGAAGCTTTCTTT
CASSFSTGEPSVPEAFF
>TRBJ1-5|.|TRBV19|.
TGTGCCAGTAGTATAGCCGGGGGCAGTAGACAGCCCCAGCATTTT
CASSIAGGSRQPQHF
>TRBJ1-1|few|TRBV28|.
TGTGCCAGCAAGGGGCCGACAGGAACCTACACTGAAGCTTTCTTT
CASKGPTGTYTEAFF
>TRBJ1-6|many|TRBV5-1|.
TGCGCCAGCAGCTTGGAGTGGGCAATTAATTCACCCCTCCACTTT
CASSLEWAINSPLHF
>TRBJ2-3|.|TRBV7-2|TRBD1
TGTGCCAGCAGCTTAGAACAGGGGACAGATACGCAGTATTTT
CASSLEQGTDTQYF
>TRBJ2-7|few|TRBV11-1|TRBD2
TGTGCCAGCAGCTCCGGGACTAGCGGGAGTTCCTACGAGCAGTACTTC
CASSSGTSGSSYEQYF
>TRBJ2-7|.|TRBV4-1|TRBD2
TGCGCCAGCAGCCAAGTTGGCGGGGGGGCCTACGAGCAGTACTTC
CASSQVGGGAYEQYF
>TRBJ2-3|.|TRBV19|TRBD2
TGTGCCAGTAGTATGTCTAGCGGGGGGCCGGGGACAGATACGCAGTATTTT
CASSMSSGGPGTDTQYF
>TRBJ2-7|.|TRBV20-1|.
TGCAGTGCTACGTTCCGGACAGACATCTACGAGCAGTACTTC
CSATFRTDIYEQYF
>TRBJ1-1|.|TRBV4-2|.
TGTGCCAGCAGCCAAGATCTGTATCTGAACACTGAAGCTTTCTTT
CASSQDLYLNTEAFF
>TRBJ2-7|many|TRBV14|.
TGTGCCAGCAGCCAAGATGGGGGCAGTTTCTACGAGCAGTACTTC
CASSQDGGSFYEQYF
>TRBJ2-5|.|TRBV7-6|TRBD2
TGTGCCAGCAGCTTAGTAATAGCGGGAGCGCGGGAGACCCAGTACTTC
CASSLVIAGARETQYF
>TRBJ2-7|.|TRBV20-1|TRBD1
TGCAGTGCCCAGACAGGGTACGAGCAGTACTTC
CSAQTGYEQYF
>TRBJ2-1|few|TRBV4-2|.
TGTGCCAGCAGCCAAGATCTCGACTACAATGAGCAGTTCTTC
CASSQDLDYNEQFF
>TRBJ1-2|.|TRBV4-3|.
TGCGCCAGCAGCCAAGATCTTAACGGACGGAGCTATGGCCACACCTTC
CASSQDLNGRSYGHTF
>TRBJ2-7|many|TRBV20-1|.
TGCAGTGCTACGGCAGGGCACTCCTACGAGCAGTACTTC
CSATAGHSYEQYF
>TRBJ2-7|.|TRBV29-1|.
TGCAGCGTTGAATTGCTCACGACAGGTCCTCCCTACGAGCAGTACTTC
CSVELLTTGPPYEQYF
>TRBJ1-1|few|TRBV27|.
TGTGCCAGCAGTTTCCGGGCAGGGCTTGAAGCTTTCTTT
CASSFRAGLEAFF
>TRBJ2-7|few|TRBV19|.
TGTGCCAGTAGCGAGGACAAAACCTACGAGCAGTACTTC
CASSEDKTYEQYF
>TRBJ2-7|.|TRBV4-3|TRBD2
TGCGCCAGCAGCCAAGGGGCTAGCGGAGCCTACGAGCAGTACTTC
CASSQGASGAYEQYF
>TRBJ2-2|few|TRBV9|.
TGTGCCAGCACAGGGCTCAACACCGGGGAGCTGTTTTTT
CASTGLNTGELFF
>TRBJ1-1|many|TRBV30|.
TGTGCCTGGAGAAGGGGGGTTGAAGCTTTCTTT
CAWRRGVEAFF
>TRBJ2-3|.|TRBV27|TRBD1
TGTGCCAGCACCGACCGGGACAGCTACACAGATACGCAGTATTTT
CASTDRDSYTDTQYF
>TRBJ2-2|.|TRBV6-6|.
TGTGCCAGCAGTTACTCCGCAGGGGAACTCGGGGAGCTGTTTTTT
CASSYSAGELGELFF
>TRBJ2-5|.|TRBV9|TRBD2
TGTGCCAGCAGCCCGGGGGGTTACCAAGAGACCCAGTACTTC
CASSPGGYQETQYF
>TRBJ2-6|many|TRBV28|.
TGTGCCAGCATCCGGGGGACAACCAACAGTCGGGCCAACGTCCTGACTTTC
CASIRGTTNSRANVLTF
>TRBJ2-5|many|TRBV29-1|.
TGCAGCGTCCACAGCCTCAGGACGGCACAAGAGACCCAGTACTTC
CSVHSLRTAQETQYF
>TRBJ2-1|.|TRBV19|.
TGTGCCAGTAGCCCGGGACCTCGGAGACAGTTCTTC
CASSPGPRRQFF
>TRBJ2-7|.|TRBV7-2|.
TGTGCCAGCAGCCATCATGCAGTTTCCTACGAGCAGTACTTC
CASSHHAVSYEQYF
>TRBJ1-5|.|TRBV2|.
TGTGCCAGCCGAGAGCTTAGCAATCAGCCCCAGCATTTT
CASRELSNQPQHF
>TRBJ2-3|many|TRBV12-3/TRBV12-4|.
TGTGCCAGCAGTTTTATGCGGCCCACAGATACGCAGTATTTT
CASSFMRPTDTQYF
>TRBJ1-5|many|TRBV7-8|.
TGTGCCAGCAGCCGCGGTAGTTTTGGGAATCAGCCCCAGCATTTT
CASSRGSFGNQPQHF
>TRBJ2-3|few|TRBV20-1|TRBD2
TGCAGTGCTAGAGATTCGCCCCCCGGACTAGCGAGCACAGATACGCAGTATTTT
CSARDSPPGLASTDTQYF
>TRBJ2-2|.|TRBV11-2|TRBD1
TGTGCCAGCGGCTCTGGGACAGCGTTCACCGGGGAGCTGTTTTTT
CASGSGTAFTGELFF
>TRBJ2-3|.|TRBV7-6|.
TGTGCCAGCAGCTTTCAGGCCGAGGCAGATACGCAGTATTTT
CASSFQAEADTQYF
>TRBJ2-5|.|TRBV3-1|TRBD1
TGTGCCAGCAGCCGTCTCACAGGGGTCTCCCAAGAGACCCAGTACTTC
CASSRLTGVSQETQYF
>TRBJ2-5|.|TRBV27|TRBD2
TGTGCCAGCAGTTTTCAAGCGGGGGGCGGGGAGACCCAGTACTTC
CASSFQAGGGETQYF
>TRBJ2-3|few|TRBV12-3/TRBV12-4|TRBD2
TGTGCCAGCAGTTCTCGACTAAGCGGGAGTCCTACAGATACGCAGTATTTT
CASSSRLSGSPTDTQYF
>TRBJ2-5|many|TRBV6-6|TRBD1
TGTGCCAGCAGTTACGGCGGACAGGTAGAGACCCAGTACTTC
CASSYGGQVETQYF
>TRBJ1-2|.|TRBV6-2/TRBV6-3|.
TGTGCCAGCAGTCGCCCGGACAGACTCACTAACTATGGCTACACCTTC
CASSRPDRLTNYGYTF
>TRBJ1-1|many|TRBV12-3/TRBV12-4|.
TGTGCCAGCAGTTACAGGGAAACAGGCACTGAAGCTTTCTTT
CASSYRETGTEAFF
>TRBJ2-7|few|TRBV5-8|.
TGTGCCAGCAGCTTCGGTGGCACTACCTACGAGCAGTACTTC
CASSFGGTTYEQYF
>TRBJ2-3|many|TRBV7-2|.
TGTGCCAGCAGCCCGATTCGAGCAGATACGCAGTATTTT
CASSPIRADTQYF
>TRBJ2-3|.|TRBV19|.
TGTGCCAGTAGTATTTTAGGGGCACAAGGAGATACGCAGTATTTT
CASSILGAQGDTQYF
>TRBJ2-7|.|TRBV27|TRBD2
TGTGCCAGCAGTTTGGGTAGCGGGAGGTACGAGCAGTACTTC
CASSLGSGRYEQYF
>TRBJ2-3|few|TRBV7-9|TRBD1
TGTGCCAGCGGCTCGGGACAGGACACAGATACGCAGTATTTT
CASGSGQDTDTQYF
>TRBJ2-7|few|TRBV10-3|.
TGTGCCATCAGTGACTTCGGGACCCAAGATTCGGGAGAGCAGTACTTC
CAISDFGTQDSGEQYF
>TRBJ1-1|few|TRBV13|TRBD1
TGTGCCACCCCGGACAGGGGTGTTTCGACTGAAGCTTTCTTT
CATPDRGVSTEAFF
>TRBJ2-5|.|TRBV5-8|TRBD2
TGTGCCAGCAGCTCTAGCGGGAGGCCCCAAGAGACCCAGTACTTC
CASSSSGRPQETQYF
>TRBJ1-1|many|TRBV29-1|.
TGCAGCGTTGAAGATAGTGGTACTGAAGCTTTCTTT
CSVEDSGTEAFF
>TRBJ2-3|.|TRBV11-2|TRBD2
TGTGCCAGCAGCTTATCGTCTAGCGGGAGTCTGGTAGATGCGCAGTATTTT
CASSLSSSGSLVDAQYF
>TRBJ2-1|.|TRBV13|TRBD2
TGTGCCAGCAGCCCTACGCTAGCGGGGAAGAGGTCCAATGAGCAGTTCTTC
CASSPTLAGKRSNEQFF
>TRBJ2-3|many|TRBV2|TRBD2
TGTGCCAGCAGTGATGAAGGACTAGCGGGTAGCACAGATACGCAGTATTTT
CASSDEGLAGSTDTQYF